The present T cell receptor beta chain was sequenced within a study of cytomegalovirus exposure and HLA in healthy donors. Both 60 Vbeta primers and 13 Jbeta primers went into the PCR. Sequencing was performed with immunoSEQ multiplex PCR; in TCRdb, only in-frame clones are kept and a portion is missing. The repertoire holds more than 95,000 clones, around 10% seen once, with 5.5% to 7.5% in the top ten. Per germline, CDR1 SGDLS and CDR2 YYNGEE. Unmatched junction bases numbered 3, after V lost 1 base and J lost 4 bases. The CDR3 extends over 14 amino acids. Sequenced input: PBMCs. The TCR originated in a man in his forties or fifties in good health and CMV-seropositive. The J gene is TRBJ2-3, the V gene TRBV9; TRBD2 matches 7 bases. CDR3 region: CASSVRGRADTQYF. CDR3 coding DNA: TGTGCCAGCAGCGTAAGAGGGAGGGCAGATACGCAGTATTTT. The full variable domain, completed using reference TRBV9 and TRBJ2-3, is DSGVTQTPKHLITATGQRVTLRCSPRSGDLSVYWYQQSLDQGLQFLIQYYNGEERAKGNILERFSAQQFPDLHSELNLSSLELGDSALYFCASSVRGRADTQYFGPGTRLTVL.